Listed below are T cell receptor beta chains from one sample, sequenced in a study of cytomegalovirus exposure and HLA in healthy donors. The method was immunoSEQ multiplex PCR; TCRdb's version includes in-frame clones alone and lacks a portion of them. The table has 200,000 to 300,000 clones, around nine tenths seen once; the top ten hold around 3%. Sequencing was performed on PBMCs. These receptors originate from a man between 18 and 29 years old in good health and CMV-seronegative. Both conserved end residues are part of each CDR3. The order of the fields is V gene, J gene, CDR3 protein.

>TRBV4-3|TRBJ1-2
CASSPQRTGFYGYTF
>TRBV4-1|TRBJ2-7
CASSGTGVGEQYF
>TRBV28|TRBJ2-2
CASSWAGGPLFNTGELFF
>TRBV6-8|TRBJ2-3
CASSTSGRALCTDTQYF
>TRBV25-1|TRBJ2-5
CASSETSGRETQYF
>TRBV6-6|TRBJ2-4
CASSKPQGGKNIQYF
>TRBV4-3|TRBJ2-7
CASSQRGAPTYEQYF
>TRBV18|TRBJ2-7
CASSPQGSTYEQYF
>TRBV12-5|TRBJ2-3
CASGLRGGADTQYF
>TRBV27|TRBJ1-4
CASSSPYQGALNEKLFF
>TRBV2|TRBJ2-1
CAKDRASLISSYNEQFF
>TRBV28|TRBJ1-6
CASSSLKRGPTSPLHF
>TRBV28|TRBJ2-7
CASSSLSTATYEQYF
>TRBV5-6|TRBJ1-6
CASSGGLRGHSPLHF
>TRBV15|TRBJ1-4
CATSSPGRAATNEKLFF
>TRBV5-4|TRBJ2-3
CASSLKLLAGDTDTQYF
>TRBV4-3|TRBJ2-2
CASSPHSGGAETGELFF
>TRBV5-1|TRBJ2-1
CASRGSGEYNEQFF
>TRBV7-9|TRBJ1-6
CASSLVEDTGGSYNSPLHF
>TRBV25-1|TRBJ1-1
CASRPLGTGASTEAFF
>TRBV11-2|TRBJ2-7
CADAGEGLEQYF
>TRBV28|TRBJ2-3
CASAWTGESADTQYF
>TRBV5-6|TRBJ1-3
CASKQASGNTIYF
>TRBV9|TRBJ1-2
CASSNTGTDNYGYTF
>TRBV5-1|TRBJ2-2
CASSGGQGPTGELFF
>TRBV28|TRBJ1-2
CASSRRQGRNYGYTF